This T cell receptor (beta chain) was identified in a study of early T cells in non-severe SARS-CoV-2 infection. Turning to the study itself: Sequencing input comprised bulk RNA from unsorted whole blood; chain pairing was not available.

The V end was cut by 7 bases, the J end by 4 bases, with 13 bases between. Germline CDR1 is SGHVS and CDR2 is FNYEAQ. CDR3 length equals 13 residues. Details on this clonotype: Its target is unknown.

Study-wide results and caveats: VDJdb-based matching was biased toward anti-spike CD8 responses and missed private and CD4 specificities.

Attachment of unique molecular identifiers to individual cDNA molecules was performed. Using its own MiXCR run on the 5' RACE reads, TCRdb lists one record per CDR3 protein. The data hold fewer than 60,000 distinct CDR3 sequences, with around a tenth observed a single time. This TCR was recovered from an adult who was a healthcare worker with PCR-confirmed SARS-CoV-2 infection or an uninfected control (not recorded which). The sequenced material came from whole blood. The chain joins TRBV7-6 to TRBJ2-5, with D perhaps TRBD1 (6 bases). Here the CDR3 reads CASTPVGGETQYF. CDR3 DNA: TGTGCCAGCACCCCGGTAGGGGGAGAGACCCAGTACTTC. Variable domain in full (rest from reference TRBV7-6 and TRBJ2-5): GAGVSQSPRYKVTKRGQDVALRCDPISGHVSLYWYRQALGQGPEFLTYFNYEAQQDKSGLPNDRFSAERPEGSISTLTIQRTEQRDSAMYRCASTPVGGETQYFGPGTRLLVL.